This TCR beta chain was recorded in a study of T cell changes during pregnancy in multiple sclerosis. This CDR3 has 19 amino acids. V shed 2 bases, J shed 2 bases, and the junction held 17 bases outside the gene matches. Germline V gives CDR1 SGHVS, CDR2 FQNEAQ. Repertoires were generated with immunoSEQ multiplex PCR, while TCRdb's copy carries only in-frame clones and drops some. The repertoire holds 30,000 to 40,000 clones, with 88% as singletons. The chain couples TRBV7-8 to TRBJ2-5; 7 nucleotides line up with TRBD1. This clonotype was sampled from a female donor with multiple sclerosis, enrolled in a pregnancy study. The sequencing used CD8+ T cells from peripheral blood mononuclear cells, collected in the third trimester of pregnancy. Here the CDR3 DNA reads TGTGCCAGCAGCTTATGGGGCCAGGGGGAAGCATGGGGTCAAGAGACCCAGTACTTC. Translated: CASSLWGQGEAWGQETQYF.